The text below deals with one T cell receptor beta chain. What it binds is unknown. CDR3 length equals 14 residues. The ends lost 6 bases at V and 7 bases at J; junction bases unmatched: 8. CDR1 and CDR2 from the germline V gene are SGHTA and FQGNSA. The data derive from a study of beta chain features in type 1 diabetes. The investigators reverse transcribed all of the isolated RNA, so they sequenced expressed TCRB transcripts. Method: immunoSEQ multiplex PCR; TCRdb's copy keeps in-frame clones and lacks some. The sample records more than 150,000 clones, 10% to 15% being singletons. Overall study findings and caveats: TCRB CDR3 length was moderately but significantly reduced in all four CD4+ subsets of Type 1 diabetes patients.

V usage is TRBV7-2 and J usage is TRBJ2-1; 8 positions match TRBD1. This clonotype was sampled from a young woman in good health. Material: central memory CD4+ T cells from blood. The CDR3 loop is CASSSLDRVNEQFF. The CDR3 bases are TGTGCCAGCAGTTCCTTGGACAGGGTGAATGAGCAGTTCTTC.